The rows below give T cell receptor beta chains drawn from one sample of a study of cytomegalovirus exposure and HLA in healthy donors. Data came from immunoSEQ multiplex PCR; TCRdb stores just in-frame clones and leaves some out. The sample records roughly 100,000 clones, around 89% being singletons. Sequenced: PBMCs. Receptors originate from a woman between 18 and 29 years old in good health and CMV-seropositive. Each CDR3 is given with its conserved first and last residue. A D gene is named only where the DNA matches it firmly. Only part of the rows carry a size: once, few, many, or a class if the clone is expanded.

>-|TRBV19|TRBJ1-5|14|-
CASSPQGHNQPQHF
TGTGCCAGTAGTCCTCAGGGTCATAATCAGCCCCAGCATTTT
>few|TRBV4-1|TRBJ2-2|16|-
CASSLSAGANTGELFF
TGCGCCAGCAGCCTAAGTGCGGGCGCGAACACCGGGGAGCTGTTTTTT
>-|TRBV29-1|TRBJ2-7|22|TRBD2
CSVAAPTLAATGTSGGAYEQYF
TGCAGCGTTGCGGCACCCACTCTCGCCGCTACCGGGACTAGCGGGGGGGCCTACGAGCAGTACTTC
>-|TRBV7-2|TRBJ2-7|16|-
CASTISAVPQTYEQYF
TGTGCCAGCACCATAAGTGCTGTACCTCAGACCTACGAGCAGTACTTC
>-|TRBV5-4|TRBJ2-2|16|-
CASSPKGRQGTGELFF
TGTGCCAGCAGCCCGAAGGGCCGTCAGGGGACCGGGGAGCTGTTTTTT
>once|TRBV5-6|TRBJ2-7|17|TRBD2
CASSTATSGGASYEQYF
TGTGCCAGCAGCACCGCGACTAGCGGGGGCGCCTCCTACGAGCAGTACTTC
>-|TRBV19|TRBJ2-7|14|TRBD1
CASTRGQGSYEQYF
TGTGCCAGTACCAGAGGACAGGGATCCTACGAGCAGTACTTC
>-|TRBV28|TRBJ2-7|14|TRBD2
CASRASGGAYEQYF
TGTGCCAGCAGGGCTAGCGGGGGAGCGTACGAGCAGTACTTC
>-|TRBV5-6|TRBJ1-2|13|-
CASSFSDNYGYTF
TGTGCCAGCAGCTTCTCAGATAACTATGGCTACACCTTC
>-|TRBV4-1|TRBJ2-7|16|-
CASSQARGLSSYEQYF
TGCGCCAGCAGCCAAGCTCGGGGGTTAAGCTCCTACGAGCAGTACTTC
>-|TRBV29-1|TRBJ1-1|13|-
CSVHGAQNTEAFF
TGCAGCGTTCATGGGGCCCAGAACACTGAAGCTTTCTTT
>-|TRBV14|TRBJ2-3|15|-
CASSQDRVWADTQYF
TGTGCCAGCAGCCAAGATCGGGTGTGGGCAGATACGCAGTATTTT
>-|TRBV28|TRBJ2-5|13|TRBD2
CASRRTSGETQYF
TGTGCCAGCAGGAGGACTAGCGGGGAGACCCAGTACTTC
>-|TRBV11-2|TRBJ1-3|15|-
CASSSSRGVGNTIYF
TGTGCCAGCAGCTCCAGCAGGGGAGTTGGAAACACCATATATTTT
>-|TRBV4-1|TRBJ2-7|16|TRBD1
CASSLLHRGLSYEQYF
TGCGCCAGCAGCCTCCTCCACAGGGGCCTCTCCTACGAGCAGTACTTC
>-|TRBV28|TRBJ1-5|15|-
CASRRTVYSNQPQHF
TGTGCCAGCAGGAGGACAGTTTATAGCAATCAGCCCCAGCATTTT
>-|TRBV28|TRBJ1-5|12|-
CASQDSNQPQHF
TGTGCCAGCCAGGATAGCAATCAGCCCCAGCATTTT
>-|TRBV6-1|TRBJ2-7|13|-
CASLGVRNYEQYF
TGTGCCAGCTTAGGGGTCCGGAACTACGAGCAGTACTTC
>-|TRBV10-1|TRBJ2-1|15|TRBD1
CASSESRGQNDEQFF
TGCGCCAGCAGTGAGAGCAGGGGGCAAAACGATGAGCAGTTCTTC
>-|TRBV7-9|TRBJ1-3|16|TRBD1
CASSLGRDSSGNTIYF
TGTGCCAGCAGCTTGGGCCGGGACAGCTCTGGAAACACCATATATTTT
>-|TRBV6-5|TRBJ1-1|16|TRBD1
CASSYSTGGPNTEAFF
TGTGCCAGCAGTTACTCGACAGGGGGCCCCAACACTGAAGCTTTCTTT
>-|TRBV5-4|TRBJ2-3|15|TRBD2
CASSLELAGADTQYF
TGTGCCAGCAGCTTGGAACTAGCGGGGGCAGATACGCAGTATTTT
>-|TRBV27|TRBJ1-3|14|-
CASSLGYSGNTIYF
TGTGCCAGCAGTCTAGGTTACTCTGGAAACACCATATATTTT
>few|TRBV18|TRBJ2-1|15|-
CASSQSGYPYNEQFF
TGTGCCAGCTCACAGAGCGGATACCCCTACAATGAGCAGTTCTTC
>-|TRBV7-8|TRBJ1-6|14|-
CASSPVGRPVPLHF
TGTGCCAGCAGCCCCGTGGGGCGGCCGGTACCCCTCCACTTT
>-|TRBV5-6|TRBJ2-5|16|TRBD2
CASSLLSGGPQETQYF
TGTGCCAGCAGCTTGCTTAGCGGGGGGCCACAAGAGACCCAGTACTTC
>-|TRBV19|TRBJ1-2|12|TRBD1
CASSGTGRGYTF
TGTGCCAGTAGCGGGACAGGAAGGGGCTACACCTTC
>-|TRBV6-5|TRBJ2-7|16|TRBD2
CASSYSLSGGGYEQYF
TGTGCCAGCAGTTACTCGCTTAGCGGGGGGGGTTACGAGCAGTACTTC
>-|TRBV10-1|TRBJ2-2|13|-
CASSMRDTGELFF
TGCGCCAGCAGTATGCGGGACACCGGGGAGCTGTTTTTT
>-|TRBV6-1|TRBJ2-3|14|-
CASSGGTGDFGQYF
TGTGCCAGCAGTGGGGGGACGGGGGACTTTGGGCAGTATTTT
>few|TRBV2|TRBJ1-2|15|-
CASIQTRGGLNGYTF
TGTGCCAGCATCCAAACACGGGGGGGGTTAAATGGCTACACCTTC
>-|TRBV15|TRBJ1-2|15|-
CATSRTASGDYGYTF
TGTGCCACCAGCCGCACCGCCTCAGGGGACTATGGCTACACCTTC
>-|TRBV7-9|TRBJ2-4|18|TRBD1
CASSLVGQGLLAKNIQYF
TGTGCCAGCAGCTTAGTGGGACAGGGCCTTCTAGCCAAAAACATTCAGTACTTC
>-|TRBV11-1|TRBJ2-5|16|-
CASSEGRLTPPETQYF
TGTGCCAGCAGCGAAGGCAGACTAACCCCCCCAGAGACCCAGTACTTC
>-|TRBV6-1|TRBJ2-3|14|-
CASSRWAYTDTQYF
TGTGCCAGCAGCAGGTGGGCTTACACAGATACGCAGTATTTT
>-|TRBV2|TRBJ1-3|15|-
CASSEGVYIGNTIYF
TGTGCCAGCTCGGAAGGGGTCTATATTGGAAACACCATATATTTT
>-|TRBV19|TRBJ2-5|14|-
CASSQGNPQETQYF
TGTGCCAGTAGTCAGGGTAACCCCCAAGAGACCCAGTACTTC
>-|TRBV29-1|TRBJ1-1|13|TRBD1
CSAGTGGNTEAFF
TGCAGCGCAGGGACAGGGGGGAACACTGAAGCTTTCTTT
>-|TRBV29-1|TRBJ1-2|12|-
CSVEDSGSYYTF
TGCAGCGTTGAGGACTCTGGCAGTTACTACACCTTC
>-|TRBV11-3|TRBJ2-5|13|TRBD1
CASSRTGGGTQYF
TGTGCCAGCAGCCGCACAGGGGGCGGGACCCAGTACTTC
>few|TRBV29-1|TRBJ2-2|12|-
CSVETYTGELFF
TGCAGCGTTGAAACTTACACCGGGGAGCTGTTTTTT
>-|TRBV9|TRBJ2-5|16|-
CASSVPPGLLGETQYF
TGTGCCAGCAGCGTACCCCCCGGACTCTTGGGGGAGACCCAGTACTTC
>-|TRBV4-1|TRBJ2-6|18|TRBD1
CASSQVGQVLIGANVLTF
TGCGCCAGCAGCCAAGTCGGACAGGTCCTCATTGGGGCCAACGTCCTGACTTTC
>-|TRBV5-6|TRBJ1-6|14|-
CASSRQVQNSPLHF
TGTGCCAGCAGCCGACAGGTGCAGAATTCACCCCTCCACTTT
>once|TRBV5-5|TRBJ1-6|17|-
CASSLGPRGAKNSPLHF
TGTGCCAGCAGCTTGGGACCCCGGGGGGCTAAGAATTCACCCCTCCACTTT
>-|TRBV9|TRBJ1-6|15|-
CASSAATGSNSPLHF
TGTGCCAGCAGCGCAGCGACAGGCAGTAATTCACCCCTCCACTTT
>-|TRBV7-6|TRBJ2-5|15|TRBD2
CASSSHVRGEETQYF
TGTGCCAGCAGCTCCCACGTGCGGGGGGAAGAGACCCAGTACTTC
>few|TRBV5-4|TRBJ1-2|12|-
CASSRGSGGYTF
TGTGCCAGCAGCAGGGGATCTGGTGGCTACACCTTC
>-|TRBV5-6|TRBJ2-1|17|TRBD1
CASSSLRTGQGYNEQFF
TGTGCCAGCAGCTCACTGAGGACGGGACAGGGATACAATGAGCAGTTCTTC
>-|TRBV7-9|TRBJ1-1|16|TRBD1
CASSLSTGQGRTEAFF
TGTGCCAGCAGCTTATCTACGGGACAGGGCCGGACTGAAGCTTTCTTT
>-|TRBV6-4|TRBJ2-1|12|-
CASSDAGLGQFF
TGTGCCAGCAGTGACGCGGGACTGGGGCAGTTCTTC
>-|TRBV5-4|TRBJ1-6|15|-
CASSGTGAGASPLHF
TGTGCCAGCAGCGGAACCGGGGCAGGGGCTTCACCCCTCCACTTT
>-|TRBV10-1|TRBJ1-1|13|-
CASSESGGVEAFF
TGCGCCAGCAGTGAGTCGGGAGGGGTTGAAGCTTTCTTT